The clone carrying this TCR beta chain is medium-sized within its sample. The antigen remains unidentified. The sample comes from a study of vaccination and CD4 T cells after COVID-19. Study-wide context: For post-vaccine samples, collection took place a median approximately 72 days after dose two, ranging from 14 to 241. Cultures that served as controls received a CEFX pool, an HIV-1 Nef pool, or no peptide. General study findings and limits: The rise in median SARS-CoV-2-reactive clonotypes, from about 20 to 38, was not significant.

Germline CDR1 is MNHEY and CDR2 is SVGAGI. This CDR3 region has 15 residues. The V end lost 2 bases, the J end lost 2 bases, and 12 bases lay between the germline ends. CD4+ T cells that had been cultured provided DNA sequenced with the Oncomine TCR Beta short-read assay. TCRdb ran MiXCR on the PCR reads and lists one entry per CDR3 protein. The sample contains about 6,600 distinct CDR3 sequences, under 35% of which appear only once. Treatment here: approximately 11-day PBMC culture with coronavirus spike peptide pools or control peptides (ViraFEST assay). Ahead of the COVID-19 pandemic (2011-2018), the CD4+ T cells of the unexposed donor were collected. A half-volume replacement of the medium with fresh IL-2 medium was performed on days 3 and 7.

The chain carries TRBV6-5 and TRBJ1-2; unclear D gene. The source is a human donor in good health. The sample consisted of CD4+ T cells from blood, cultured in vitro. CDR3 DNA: TGTGCCAGCAGTTACGTACGGAACCCCAACTATGGCTACACCTTC. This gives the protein CASSYVRNPNYGYTF.